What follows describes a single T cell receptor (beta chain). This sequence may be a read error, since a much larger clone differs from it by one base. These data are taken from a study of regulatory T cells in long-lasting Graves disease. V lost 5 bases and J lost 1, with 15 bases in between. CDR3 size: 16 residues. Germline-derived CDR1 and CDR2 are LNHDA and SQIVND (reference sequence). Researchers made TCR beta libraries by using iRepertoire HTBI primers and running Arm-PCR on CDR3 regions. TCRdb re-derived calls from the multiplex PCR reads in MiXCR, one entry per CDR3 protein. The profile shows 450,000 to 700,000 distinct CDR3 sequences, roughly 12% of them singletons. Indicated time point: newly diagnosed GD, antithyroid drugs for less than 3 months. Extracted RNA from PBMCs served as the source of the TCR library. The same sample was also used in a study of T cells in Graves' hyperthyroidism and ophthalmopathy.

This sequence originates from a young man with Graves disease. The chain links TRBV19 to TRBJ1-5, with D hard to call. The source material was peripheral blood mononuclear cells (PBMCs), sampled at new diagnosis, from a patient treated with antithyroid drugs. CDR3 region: CASSLGSIRSNQPQHF. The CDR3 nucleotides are TGTGCCAGTAGTCTCGGCTCTATAAGAAGCAATCAGCCCCAGCATTTT.